Detailed here is one T cell receptor (beta chain). Assay: immunoSEQ multiplex PCR; the TCRdb copy retains only in-frame clones and omits some. The repertoire has about 140,000 clones, 75% to 80% of them found once; the top ten carry around 3.2%. The germline V gene encodes CDR1 MNHEY and CDR2 SMNVEV (reference sequence). V shed 6 bases and J shed 2 bases, with 9 bases lying between them. The length of the CDR3 is 13 residues. The data were taken from a study of blood T cell repertoires in COVID-19. Study background: PBMCs, B-cell-depleted T cells, or T cells were the source of the cDNA or gDNA that made up the material.

Recruits, aged about 18 to 100 years, lived in 25 or so US areas. Cohorts were determined from participant-reported clinical history. The genes are TRBV27 and TRBJ2-3; D unclear. This TCR came from a woman aged 45 to 65 who had recovered from COVID-19. What was sequenced was PBMCs or T cells enriched from blood (not recorded which). The CDR3 is CASSPYITDTQYF. CDR3 nucleotide sequence: TGTGCCAGCAGCCCCTATATCACAGATACGCAGTATTTT.